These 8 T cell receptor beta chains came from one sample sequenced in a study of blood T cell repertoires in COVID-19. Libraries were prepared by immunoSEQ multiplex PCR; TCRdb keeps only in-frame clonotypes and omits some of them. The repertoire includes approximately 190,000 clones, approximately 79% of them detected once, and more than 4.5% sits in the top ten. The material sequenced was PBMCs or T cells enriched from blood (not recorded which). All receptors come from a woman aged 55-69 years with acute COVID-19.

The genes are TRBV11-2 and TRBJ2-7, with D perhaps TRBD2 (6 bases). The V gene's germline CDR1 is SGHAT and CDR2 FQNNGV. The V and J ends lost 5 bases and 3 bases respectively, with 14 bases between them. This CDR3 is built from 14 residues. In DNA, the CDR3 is TGTGCCAGCAGCCTCGGAGGGCCGAACTACGAGCAGTACTTC. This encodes CASSLGGPNYEQYF.

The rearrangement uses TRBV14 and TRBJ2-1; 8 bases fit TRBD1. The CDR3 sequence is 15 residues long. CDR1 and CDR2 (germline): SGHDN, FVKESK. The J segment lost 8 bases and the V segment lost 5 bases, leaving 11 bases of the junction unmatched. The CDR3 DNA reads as TGTGCCAGCAGCGGGTGGGACAGGCTTAGGGATGAGCAGTTCTTC. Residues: CASSGWDRLRDEQFF. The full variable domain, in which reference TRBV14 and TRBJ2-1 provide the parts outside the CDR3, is EAGVTQFPSHSVIEKGQTVTLRCDPISGHDNLYWYRRVMGKEIKFLLHFVKESKQDESGMPNNRFLAERTGGTYSTLKVQPAELEDSGVYFCASSGWDRLRDEQFFGPGTRLTVL.

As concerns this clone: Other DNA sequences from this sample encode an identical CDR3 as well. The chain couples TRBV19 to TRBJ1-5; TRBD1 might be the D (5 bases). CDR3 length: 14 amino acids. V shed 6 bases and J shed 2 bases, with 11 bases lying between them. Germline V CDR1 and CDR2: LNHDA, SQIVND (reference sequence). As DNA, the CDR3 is TGTGCCAGTAGCGCAACGGGGGGCAATCAGCCCCAGCATTTT. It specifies CASSATGGNQPQHF.

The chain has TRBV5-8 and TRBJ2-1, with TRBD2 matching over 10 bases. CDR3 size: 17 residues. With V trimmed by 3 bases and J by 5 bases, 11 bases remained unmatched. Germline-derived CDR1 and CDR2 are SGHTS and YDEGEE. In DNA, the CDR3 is TGTGCCAGCAGCTCAATGGGGGATCTAGCGGGGGACAATGAGCAGTTCTTC. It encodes CASSSMGDLAGDNEQFF.

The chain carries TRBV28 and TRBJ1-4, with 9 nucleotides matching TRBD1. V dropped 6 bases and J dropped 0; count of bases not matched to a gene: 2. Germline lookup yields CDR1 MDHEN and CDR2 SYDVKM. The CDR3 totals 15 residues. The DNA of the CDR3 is TGTGCCAGCAGGGACAGGGGTCCAACTAATGAAAAACTGTTTTTT. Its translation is CASRDRGPTNEKLFF. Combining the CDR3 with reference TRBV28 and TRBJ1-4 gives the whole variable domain DVKVTQSSRYLVKRTGEKVFLECVQDMDHENMFWYRQDPGLGLRLIYFSYDVKMKEKGDIPEGYSVSREKKERFSLILESASTNQTSMYLCASRDRGPTNEKLFFGSGTQLSVL.

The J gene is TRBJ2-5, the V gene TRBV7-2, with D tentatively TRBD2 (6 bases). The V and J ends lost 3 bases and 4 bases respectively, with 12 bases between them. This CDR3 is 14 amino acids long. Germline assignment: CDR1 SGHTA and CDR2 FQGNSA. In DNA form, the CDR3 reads TGTGCCAGCAGCTTGTTAGCGGACGGAGAGACCCAGTACTTC. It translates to CASSLLADGETQYF.

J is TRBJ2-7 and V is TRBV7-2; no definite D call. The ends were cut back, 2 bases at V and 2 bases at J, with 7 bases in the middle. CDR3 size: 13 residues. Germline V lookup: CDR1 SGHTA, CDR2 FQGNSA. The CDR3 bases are TGTGCCAGCAGCTTACACGCGGCCTACGAGCAGTACTTC. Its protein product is CASSLHAAYEQYF.

CDR3 nucleotides: TGCAGCGTCCGAGATCGGGGGGGTAAAAACATTCAGTACTTC. Its translation is CSVRDRGGKNIQYF. This chain uses TRBV29-1 with TRBJ2-4, with 8 bases identical to TRBD2. Germline CDR1 SQVTM, CDR2 ANQGSEA. The length of the CDR3 is 14 residues. V lost 6 bases and J lost 4; bases outside the gene matches: 8.